This entry lists 21 T cell receptor beta chains sequenced from one sample in a study of blood T cell repertoires in COVID-19. Method: immunoSEQ multiplex PCR; TCRdb's copy keeps in-frame clones and lacks some. This table has roughly 260,000 clones, roughly 90% appearing once. Sequencing was carried out using peripheral blood. The receptors derive from a woman between 40 and 55 years old who had recovered from COVID-19.

This clone was found once. For the CDR3, the DNA is TGTGCCAGCAGTTCCCCCCAAGCAGGGACTGGAAACACCATATATTTT. Protein product: CASSSPQAGTGNTIYF. The genes are TRBV6-6 and TRBJ1-3; a possible D gene is TRBD1 (5 bases). The CDR3 is 16 amino acids. The ends were cut back, 4 bases at V and 2 bases at J, with 15 bases in the middle. Germline CDR1 MNHNY, CDR2 SVGAGI (reference sequence).

The chain carries TRBV4-2 and TRBJ2-3; TRBD1 matches at 8 bases. The CDR3 runs to 17 residues. CDR1 and CDR2 (germline): LGHNA, YNFKEQ. V gave up 1 base and J gave up 3 bases; unmatched junction bases: 9. The CDR3 DNA reads as TGTGCCAGCAGCCAAGGCGACAGGGGCCGCGGGACAGATACGCAGTATTTT. This translates into CASSQGDRGRGTDTQYF.

The chain combines TRBV19 with TRBJ2-7; TRBD1 agrees at 9 bases. The CDR3 runs to 14 residues. CDR1 and CDR2 from the germline V gene are LNHDA and SQIVND (reference sequence). The V gene end was trimmed by 4 bases and the J gene end by 1 base; junction bases not matched to a gene: 2. The CDR3 here is CASSTGTGSYEQYF. The CDR3 coding sequence is TGTGCCAGTAGTACCGGGACAGGGTCCTACGAGCAGTACTTC.

The V call is TRBV24-1, the J call TRBJ2-5, with 8 nucleotides matching TRBD1. The CDR3 length is 15 residues. Germline V gene data show CDR1 as KGHDR and CDR2 as SFDVKD. J gave up 5 bases and V 2 bases, and 6 bases lay outside the gene matches. The CDR3 DNA is TGTGCCACCAGTGATTCGACAGGGGCCTCGGAGACCCAGTACTTC. Protein product: CATSDSTGASETQYF.

This rearrangement joins TRBV6-6 to TRBJ1-5; TRBD1 agrees at 9 bases. The CDR3 consists of 15 residues. V was clipped by 5 bases and J by 6 bases; unmatched bases: 8. The germline CDR1 and CDR2 sequences are MNHNY and SVGAGI (reference sequence). CDR3 sequence reads: CASSPVQGAFQPQHF. In DNA, the CDR3 is TGTGCCAGCAGTCCCGTACAGGGGGCATTTCAGCCCCAGCATTTT.

The chain carries TRBV5-4 and TRBJ1-2; D gene ambiguous. Germline-derived CDR1 and CDR2 are SGHNT and YYREEE (reference sequence). Trimming stripped 4 bases from V and 4 bases from J, with 8 bases between. There are 12 residues in the CDR3. The CDR3 DNA is TGTGCCAGCAGCCGTCCTCTCTATGGCTACACCTTC. Its translation is CASSRPLYGYTF.

This clone was detected only a few times. The chain couples TRBV19 to TRBJ2-5; TRBD2 agrees at 15 bases. The germline V gene encodes CDR1 LNHDA and CDR2 SQIVND (reference sequence). V gave up 7 bases and J gave up 3 bases; unmatched junction bases: 3. CDR3 length: 15 residues. This CDR3 is CASNGLAGGKETQYF. In nucleotides, the CDR3 is TGTGCCAGTAACGGACTAGCGGGAGGGAAAGAGACCCAGTACTTC.

The CDR3 DNA reads TGTGCCAGCTCACCCGGCTCCGCGGGGGGGCGGATAGATACGCAGTATTTT. This codes for CASSPGSAGGRIDTQYF. The rearrangement links TRBV18 to TRBJ2-3, with 9 bases fitting TRBD2. Germline CDR1 and CDR2: KGHSH and LQKENI. The CDR3 extends over 17 amino acids. V was clipped by 3 bases and J by 5 bases; unmatched bases: 12.

This chain connects TRBV21-1 to TRBJ2-7; no check of the table's D call, TRBD2, against the DNA was made. TRBV21-1 is listed as a pseudogene. The length of the CDR3 is 13 residues. In DNA form, the CDR3 reads TGTGCCAGCAGCAACCTAGCGGCGTACGAGCAGTACTTC. Protein: CASSNLAAYEQYF.

In its sample, this clone was seen a few times. The rearrangement uses TRBV27 and TRBJ2-7, with a weak D call TRBD2 (5 bases). V dropped 1 base and J dropped 1 base, with 8 bases sitting between them. Germline-derived CDR1 and CDR2 are MNHEY and SMNVEV (reference sequence). The CDR3 loop spans 14 amino acids. Here the CDR3 DNA reads TGTGCCAGCAGTTTATATGCGGGTTCCTACGAGCAGTACTTC. Its translation is CASSLYAGSYEQYF.

The rearrangement uses TRBV5-6 and TRBJ1-3, with 7 bases matching TRBD1. The CDR3 is 14 amino acids. Germline CDR1 SGHDT, CDR2 YYEEEE. The ends lost 5 bases at V and 5 bases at J; junction bases unmatched: 7. The CDR3 sequence is CASSTGEIRNTIYF. CDR3 in DNA: TGTGCCAGCAGTACAGGGGAGATTAGAAACACCATATATTTT. Variable domain in full (rest from reference TRBV5-6 and TRBJ1-3): DAGVTQSPTHLIKTRGQQVTLRCSPKSGHDTVSWYQQALGQGPQFIFQYYEEEERQRGNFPDRFSGHQFPNYSSELNVNALLLGDSALYLCASSTGEIRNTIYFGEGSWLTVV.

This clone has just one count. J is TRBJ2-3 and V is TRBV5-4, with 10 bases matching TRBD1. Germline lookup yields CDR1 SGHNT and CDR2 YYREEE (reference sequence). Trimming took 3 bases from V and 4 from J; bases not matched to a gene: 2. There are 14 residues in the CDR3. Written as DNA, the CDR3 is TGTGCCAGCAGCTCGACAGGGGGCCCAGATACGCAGTATTTT. Translation: CASSSTGGPDTQYF.

V and J are TRBV11-1 and TRBJ2-1, with D possibly being TRBD1 (5 bases). Between the trimmed V and J ends, which lost 5 bases and 8 bases, there was a span of 16 bases. The CDR3 sequence is 14 residues long. The germline V gene encodes CDR1 SGHAT and CDR2 FQDESV (reference sequence). This chain's CDR3 is CASSHSGAADEQFF. The CDR3 nucleotides are TGTGCCAGCAGCCACAGTGGGGCGGCGGATGAGCAGTTCTTC.

The CDR3 DNA is TGTGCCAGCAGTTACTCGAACAGGGGCCAGGCGGGCTACACCTTC. This codes for CASSYSNRGQAGYTF. The chain recombines TRBV6-5 with TRBJ1-2; TRBD1 aligns across 7 bases. V shed 0 bases, J shed 8 bases, and the junction held 9 bases outside the gene matches. Germline assignment: CDR1 MNHEY and CDR2 SVGAGI. The CDR3 totals 15 residues.

The V and J genes are TRBV7-2 and TRBJ1-5, with D possibly being TRBD1 (6 bases). The germline V and J ends were trimmed by 5 bases and 6 bases, with 11 bases remaining between them. Germline V gene lookup returns CDR1 SGHTA and CDR2 FQGNSA. The CDR3 contains 13 residues. DNA for the CDR3: TGTGCCAGCAGCCCGGGGGGGGCTCAGCCCCAGCATTTT. Translation gives CASSPGGAQPQHF.

V is TRBV27 and J is TRBJ1-1; 8 bases agree with TRBD1. Germline loops: CDR1 MNHEY, CDR2 SMNVEV (reference sequence). The CDR3 consists of 14 residues. J lost 4 bases, V lost 5 bases, and 6 bases had no gene match. The chain's CDR3 is CASSTHRGGTEAFF. Here the CDR3 DNA reads TGTGCCAGCAGTACCCACAGGGGGGGCACTGAAGCTTTCTTT.

This chain connects TRBV19 to TRBJ1-4; TRBD1 matches at 12 bases. Germline V gene sequence: CDR1 LNHDA, CDR2 SQIVND (reference sequence). With V trimmed by 6 bases and J by 1 base, 9 bases remained unmatched. This CDR3 has 18 amino acids. The CDR3 reads CASSPGQGALLTNEKLFF. CDR3 coding DNA: TGTGCCAGTAGCCCGGGACAGGGGGCTTTGTTAACTAATGAAAAACTGTTTTTT.

On this clone: The identical CDR3 is also encoded by other nucleotide sequences in the sample. The CDR3 DNA reads as TGCGCCAGCAGCTTCTCCGGAGGTAGCACAGATACGCAGTATTTT. Translating gives CASSFSGGSTDTQYF. This rearrangement joins TRBV5-1 to TRBJ2-3; weak D call: TRBD2 (5 bases). CDR3 length: 15 residues. Trimming took off 2 bases at V and 0 bases at J, with 10 bases between the two ends. Germline V gene sequence: CDR1 SGHRS, CDR2 YFSETQ.

The CDR3 bases are TGTGCCAGCAGTTTTCCCGACAGGTTCAATGAGCAGTTCTTC. It is translated as CASSFPDRFNEQFF. The gene calls are TRBV27 and TRBJ2-1; D might be TRBD1 (6 bases). Trimming removed 3 bases from V and 6 bases from J, with 12 bases in between. CDR1 is MNHEY, CDR2 SMNVEV, per germline (reference sequence). The length of the CDR3 is 14 residues.

This clone was recorded only once. This chain connects TRBV29-1 to TRBJ2-3; 9 bases fit TRBD2. CDR3 size: 14 residues. Per germline, CDR1 SQVTM and CDR2 ANQGSEA. The trim removed 2 bases at V and 6 bases at J, leaving 6 bases unmatched. CDR3 DNA: TGCAGCGTTGAACCCGGGACTAGCTCCGATACGCAGTATTTT. Translation: CSVEPGTSSDTQYF.

The chain links TRBV10-3 to TRBJ1-5; D unresolved. The CDR3 runs to 15 residues. Germline V gene sequence: CDR1 ENHRY, CDR2 SYGVKD. V was clipped by 0 bases and J by 7 bases, with 13 bases between them. CDR3 region: CAISESVERGQPQHF. The CDR3 DNA is TGTGCCATCAGTGAGTCGGTAGAACGCGGGCAGCCCCAGCATTTT.